The text below deals with one TCR beta chain. Its cognate antigen is unknown. Produced via immunoSEQ multiplex PCR; TCRdb's table is partial and in-frame only. The sample lists 60,000 to 65,000 clones; around 90% were seen once. Autoimmune disease history or systemic immunosuppression meant exclusion. The germline gives CDR1 MDHEN, CDR2 SYDVKM. CDR3 size: 15 residues. Trimming removed 6 bases from V and 8 bases from J; junction bases left unmatched: 7. This specimen belongs to a study of OX40 agonist ivuxolimab in advanced cancers. Study overall: Every 2 weeks, patients received ivuxolimab intravenously, dosed at 0.01 to 10 mg/kg.

Findings of the study overall: Also showing low normalized T-cell clonal expansion were some of the nonresponders. There were, on average, more expanded clones in CD8+ T cells than in CD4+.

The TCR originated in an adult with an advanced solid tumor such as melanoma, head and neck, liver or kidney cancer. Sample: CD4+ or CD8+ T cells sorted from blood, taken in a trial of the OX40 agonist ivuxolimab. The rearrangement links TRBV28 to TRBJ2-1, with 13 bases lining up with TRBD2. The CDR3 here is CASRLGLAGWDEQFF. As DNA, the CDR3 is TGTGCCAGCAGACTGGGACTAGCGGGATGGGATGAGCAGTTCTTC.